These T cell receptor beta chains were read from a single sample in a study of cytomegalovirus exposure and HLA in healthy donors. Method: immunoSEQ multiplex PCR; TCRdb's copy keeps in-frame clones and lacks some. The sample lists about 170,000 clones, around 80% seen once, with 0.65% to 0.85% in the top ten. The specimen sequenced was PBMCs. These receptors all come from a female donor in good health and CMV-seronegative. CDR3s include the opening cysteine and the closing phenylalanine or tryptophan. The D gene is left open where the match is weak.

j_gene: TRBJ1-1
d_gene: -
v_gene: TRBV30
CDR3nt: TGTGCCTGGAGCAGGGAGGTCACTGAAGCTTTCTTT
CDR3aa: CAWSREVTEAFF

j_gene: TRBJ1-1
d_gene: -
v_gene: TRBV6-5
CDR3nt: TGTGCCAGCAGTTACTCTGGGGGCGGTGGCACTGAAGCTTTCTTT
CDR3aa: CASSYSGGGGTEAFF

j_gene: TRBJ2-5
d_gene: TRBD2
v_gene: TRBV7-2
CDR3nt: TGTGCCAGCAGCTTAGAAGTTCTAGCGGGAGGCTTTGGAGAGACCCAGTACTTC
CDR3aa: CASSLEVLAGGFGETQYF

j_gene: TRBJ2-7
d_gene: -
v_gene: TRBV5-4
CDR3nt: TGTGCCAGCAGGAAACAGGGACGGGACGAGCAGTACTTC
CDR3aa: CASRKQGRDEQYF

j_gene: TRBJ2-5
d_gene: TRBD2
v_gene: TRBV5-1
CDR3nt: TGCGCCAGCAGCAAGGGTATGCCAGCGGGGATCCAAGAGACCCAGTACTTC
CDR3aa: CASSKGMPAGIQETQYF

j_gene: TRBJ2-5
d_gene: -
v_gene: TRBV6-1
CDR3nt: TGTGCCAGCACCGAGTACAGGAGACGAGAAGAGACCCAGTACTTC
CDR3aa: CASTEYRRREETQYF

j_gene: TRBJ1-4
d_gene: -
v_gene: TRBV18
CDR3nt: TGTGCCAGCTCACCACCGGGGAGGTGGACAACTAATGAAAAACTGTTTTTT
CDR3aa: CASSPPGRWTTNEKLFF

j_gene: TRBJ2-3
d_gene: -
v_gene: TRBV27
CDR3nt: TGTGCCAGCAGGCGGGGCTTCTCCAGGGGCACAGATACGCAGTATTTT
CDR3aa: CASRRGFSRGTDTQYF

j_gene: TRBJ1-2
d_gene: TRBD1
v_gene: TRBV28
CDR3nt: TGTGCCAGCAGTTTCCCCTCGACAGGGGGCAGTGCTAACTATGGCTACACCTTC
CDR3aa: CASSFPSTGGSANYGYTF

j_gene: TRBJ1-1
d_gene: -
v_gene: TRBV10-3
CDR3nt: TGTGCCATCAGTGAGCTTCGGGGAAACACTGAAGCTTTCTTT
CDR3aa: CAISELRGNTEAFF

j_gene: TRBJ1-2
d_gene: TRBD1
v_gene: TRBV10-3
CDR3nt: TGTGCCATCAGGTCCACACAGGGGGACTATGGCTACACCTTC
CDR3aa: CAIRSTQGDYGYTF

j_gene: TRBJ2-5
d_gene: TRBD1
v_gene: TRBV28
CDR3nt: TGTGCCAGCAGAAATACAGGGGAATGGGAGACCCAGTACTTC
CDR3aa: CASRNTGEWETQYF

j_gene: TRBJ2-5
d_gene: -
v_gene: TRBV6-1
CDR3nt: TGTGCCAGCAGGTTGGGGCCAGATTCAGAGACCCAGTACTTC
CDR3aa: CASRLGPDSETQYF

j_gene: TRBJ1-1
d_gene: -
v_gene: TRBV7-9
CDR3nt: TGTGCCAGCAGCTTCATACAACAGAACACTGAAGCTTTCTTT
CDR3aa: CASSFIQQNTEAFF

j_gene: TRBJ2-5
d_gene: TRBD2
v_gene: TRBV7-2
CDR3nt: TGTGCCAGCAGCACGGGACTAGCGGGCCAAGAGACCCAGTACTTC
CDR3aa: CASSTGLAGQETQYF

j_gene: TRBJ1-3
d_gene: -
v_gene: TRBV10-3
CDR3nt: TGTGCCATCGAGGGGCGGGAAAACACCATATATTTT
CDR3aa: CAIEGRENTIYF

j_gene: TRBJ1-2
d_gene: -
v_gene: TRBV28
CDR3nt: TGTGCCGGAAACTCAGGGATGTTTTACATTTATGGCTACACCTTC
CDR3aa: CAGNSGMFYIYGYTF

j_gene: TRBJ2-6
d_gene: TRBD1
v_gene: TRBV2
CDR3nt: TGTGCCAGCAGGACAGGGGTAATAGGTACTGGGGCCAACGTCCTGACTTTC
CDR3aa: CASRTGVIGTGANVLTF

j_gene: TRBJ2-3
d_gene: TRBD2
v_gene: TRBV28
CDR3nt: TGTGCCAGCAGTCCCCGGACTAGCGGGAGGGCAGATACGCAGTATTTT
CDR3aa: CASSPRTSGRADTQYF